This entry features one T cell receptor beta chain sequence. What it binds is not known. A TCRbeta library incorporating unique molecular identifiers was prepared. MiXCR, run by TCRdb on the PCR reads, gives a single entry per CDR3 protein. Seen here are about 200,000 distinct CDR3 sequences, roughly 8.1% observed once, and the top ten hold less than 40%. Germline CDR1 DFQATT, CDR2 SNEGSKA (reference sequence). The V and J ends lost 4 bases and 4 bases respectively, with 15 bases between them. This CDR3 spans 14 amino acids. These data originate in a study of T-cell reconstitution after alpha-beta-depleted transplantation in children. General study findings and limits: The high TCRbeta diversity at day 60 in some patients came from surviving recipient T cells and thymic progenitors. Approximately two months post-transplant, alpha-beta T cells reportedly originated from several hundred expanded graft clones. Counts and diversity of T cells one year after transplant came mostly from newly produced T cells.

The source was PBMCs, mostly from graft donor cells, collected 360 days after TCRalphabeta/CD19-depleted stem cell transplant. The chain combines TRBV20-1 with TRBJ2-3, with D uncertain. The TCR sequence derives from a male patient aged 2-9 years who had a stem cell transplant for acute myeloid leukemia, so the T cells may come from the graft donor. The CDR3 nucleotides read TGCAGTGCTAATCTAGAAGCCGGTCCAGATACGCAGTATTTT. Protein: CSANLEAGPDTQYF.